This entry features one T cell receptor beta chain sequence. The PCR was carried out with 60 Vbeta primers and 13 Jbeta primers. Sequencing used immunoSEQ multiplex PCR; TCRdb keeps in-frame clones, though not all of them. Here the sample spans some 82,000 clones, approximately 84% being singletons. This sample was taken from a study of cytomegalovirus exposure and HLA in healthy donors. The length of the CDR3 is 15 residues. Looked up from germline, CDR1 is MNHEY and CDR2 is SVGAGI. The junction had 7 bases not matched to a gene; V was cut back by 7 bases and J by 0 bases. The chain joins TRBV6-5 to TRBJ2-3; 7 bases match TRBD2. The specimen was PBMCs. This TCR derives from a woman aged 50 to 60 in good health and CMV-seronegative. CDR3 residues: CASTLSGASTDTQYF. For the CDR3, the DNA is TGTGCCAGCACCTTAAGCGGGGCTAGCACAGATACGCAGTATTTT.